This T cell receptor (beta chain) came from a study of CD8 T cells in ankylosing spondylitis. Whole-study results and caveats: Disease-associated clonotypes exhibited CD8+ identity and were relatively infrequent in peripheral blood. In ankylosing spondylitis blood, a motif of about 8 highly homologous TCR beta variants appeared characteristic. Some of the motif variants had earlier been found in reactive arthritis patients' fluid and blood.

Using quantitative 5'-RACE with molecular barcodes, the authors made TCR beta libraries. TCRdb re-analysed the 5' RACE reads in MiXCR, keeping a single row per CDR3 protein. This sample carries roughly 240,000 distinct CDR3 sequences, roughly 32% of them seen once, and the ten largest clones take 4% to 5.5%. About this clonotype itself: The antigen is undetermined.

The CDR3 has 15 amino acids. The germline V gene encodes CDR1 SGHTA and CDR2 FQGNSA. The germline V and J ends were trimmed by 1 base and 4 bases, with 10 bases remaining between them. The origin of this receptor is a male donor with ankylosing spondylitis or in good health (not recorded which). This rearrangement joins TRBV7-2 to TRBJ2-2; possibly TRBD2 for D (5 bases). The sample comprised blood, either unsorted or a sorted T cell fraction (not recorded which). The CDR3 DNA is TGTGCCAGCAGCTTAGTACTAGACGTCACCGGGGAGCTGTTTTTT. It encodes CASSLVLDVTGELFF. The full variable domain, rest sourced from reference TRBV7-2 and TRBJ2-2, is GAGVSQSPSNKVTEKGKDVELRCDPISGHTALYWYRQSLGQGLEFLIYFQGNSAPDKSGLPSDRFSAERTGGSVSTLTIQRTQQEDSAVYLCASSLVLDVTGELFFGEGSRLTVL.